The next 16 T cell receptor beta chains were all read from a single sample in a study of blood T cells in healthy people across ages. Using a J-beta primer mix together with a sample-barcoded 5' primer, a second PCR was run for roughly 6 to 12 cycles. TCRdb redid the calling of the 5' RACE reads with MiXCR, one entry per CDR3 protein. The repertoire consists of around 820,000 distinct CDR3 sequences, with roughly 25% occurring once and the leading ten covering under 4.5%. The same sample was also studied in work on T cells of mothers and their children.

What was sequenced was blood. Source of these receptors: a boy between 10 and 17 years old in good health.

In this sample, this clonotype turned up many times. This chain connects TRBV7-9 to TRBJ2-4; D may be TRBD2 (6 bases). V was cut by 5 bases and J by 10 bases, with 12 bases left in between. This CDR3 is built from 12 residues. CDR1 and CDR2 (germline): SEHNR, FQNEAQ (reference sequence). Written as DNA, the CDR3 is TGTGCCAGCAGCCCGGGACGGGAGATTCAGTACTTC. This encodes CASSPGREIQYF.

The V gene is TRBV28, the J gene TRBJ2-5; 7 nucleotides align to TRBD2. Germline loops: CDR1 MDHEN, CDR2 SYDVKM. The J segment lost 11 bases and the V segment lost 4 bases, leaving 19 bases of the junction unmatched. The CDR3 is 16 amino acids. CDR3 residues: CASSSLGGESLYGQYF. CDR3 bases: TGTGCCAGCAGTTCCCTGGGGGGGGAGTCGCTATACGGGCAGTACTTC.

This clonotype was counted between two and nine times. This rearrangement joins TRBV4-3 to TRBJ1-1; D is undetermined. From germline, CDR1 is LGHNA and CDR2 YSLEER. V shed 0 bases and J shed 6 bases, with 11 bases lying between them. The CDR3 totals 14 residues. The CDR3 reads CASSQDLFGAEAFF. CDR3 sequence (DNA): TGCGCCAGCAGCCAAGATCTGTTCGGCGCTGAAGCTTTCTTT.

This clonotype was seen a handful of times. V gene TRBV5-6 combines with J gene TRBJ2-3, with D possibly TRBD2 on 5 matching bases. Germline V gives CDR1 SGHDT, CDR2 YYEEEE. This CDR3 comprises 14 residues. Trimming shortened V by 8 bases and J by 3 bases, and 16 bases separated the two germline ends. CDR3 protein: CASFDPGSTDTQYF. Written as DNA, the CDR3 is TGTGCCAGTTTCGATCCGGGATCTACAGATACGCAGTATTTT.

This clonotype turned up a few times. V is TRBV5-1 and J is TRBJ2-7; TRBD1 might be the D (6 bases). Germline V lookup: CDR1 SGHRS, CDR2 YFSETQ. Trimming shortened V by 4 bases and J by 3 bases, and 14 bases separated the two germline ends. The CDR3 contains 14 residues. CDR3 sequence: CASSPGTKSYEQYF. Written as DNA, the CDR3 is TGCGCCAGCAGCCCGGGGACAAAAAGCTACGAGCAGTACTTC. Supplemented by reference TRBV5-1 and TRBJ2-7, the full variable domain reads KAGVTQTPRYLIKTRGQQVTLSCSPISGHRSVSWYQQTPGQGLQFLFEYFSETQRNKGNFPGRFSGRQFSNSRSEMNVSTLELGDSALYLCASSPGTKSYEQYFGPGTRLTVT.

This clonotype came up a few times. V is TRBV27 and J is TRBJ2-1; 7 bases fit TRBD1. Germline V lookup: CDR1 MNHEY, CDR2 SMNVEV (reference sequence). CDR3 length: 17 residues. Unmatched junction bases numbered 18, after V lost 5 bases and J lost 8 bases. The CDR3 loop is CASSILAATGNLDEQFF. Written as DNA, the CDR3 is TGTGCCAGCAGTATATTGGCGGCGACAGGGAATCTCGATGAGCAGTTCTTC.

This clonotype was counted between two and nine times. The chain combines TRBV11-2 with TRBJ2-2, with D possibly TRBD2 on 5 matching bases. The V gene's germline CDR1 is SGHAT and CDR2 FQNNGV. The CDR3 is 16 residues long. V dropped 5 bases and J dropped 1 base, with 14 bases sitting between them. CDR3 loop: CASSPRPAGNTGELFF. Written as DNA, the CDR3 is TGTGCCAGCAGCCCCCGCCCGGCGGGGAACACCGGGGAGCTGTTTTTT.

The chain combines TRBV7-9 with TRBJ1-2, with a weak D call TRBD1 (5 bases). Germline lookup yields CDR1 SEHNR and CDR2 FQNEAQ (reference sequence). The V end was cut by 5 bases, the J end by 3 bases, with 25 bases between. The CDR3 length is 18 residues. In nucleotides, the CDR3 is TGTGCCAGCAGCGGCCGGTTAGGACACCCTACTGGAGACTATGGCTACACCTTC. It yields the protein CASSGRLGHPTGDYGYTF.

This clonotype was counted a few times. The rearrangement uses TRBV7-2 and TRBJ2-5; 13 nucleotides agree with TRBD2. The end of the DNA aligns better with TRBJ2-1, so the J call may be wrong. The CDR3 is made up of 16 amino acids. Germline V lookup: CDR1 SGHTA, CDR2 FQGNSA. The CDR3: CASSSATSGRGHEQFF. CDR3 bases: TGTGCCAGCAGCTCGGCCACTAGCGGGAGGGGTCATGAGCAGTTCTTC.

The chain uses TRBV28 and TRBJ2-7; D may be TRBD1 (7 bases). V was trimmed by 10 bases and J by 4 bases, leaving 20 bases between them. The length of the CDR3 is 14 residues. Germline V gene data show CDR1 as MDHEN and CDR2 as SYDVKM. CDR3 coding DNA: TGTGCCACGAGGTGGGGCAGGGGGGTGTACGAGCAGTACTTC. Translated, it gives CATRWGRGVYEQYF. The whole variable domain, filled in from reference TRBV28 and TRBJ2-7, reads DVKVTQSSRYLVKRTGEKVFLECVQDMDHENMFWYRQDPGLGLRLIYFSYDVKMKEKGDIPEGYSVSREKKERFSLILESASTNQTSMYLCATRWGRGVYEQYFGPGTRLTVT.

This chain links TRBV5-4 with TRBJ2-3, with 7 bases fitting TRBD2. The CDR3 covers 15 residues. The germline V gene encodes CDR1 SGHNT and CDR2 YYREEE (reference sequence). J lost 3 bases, V lost 1 base, and 5 bases had no gene match. DNA for the CDR3: TGTGCCAGCAGCTTGCGAGCGGGGTCAACAGATACGCAGTATTTT. It codes for CASSLRAGSTDTQYF.

The chain couples TRBV7-9 to TRBJ2-7; a possible D gene is TRBD1 (7 bases). Near its end, the DNA agrees better with TRBJ2-5, so the J call may be wrong. Looked up from germline, CDR1 is SEHNR and CDR2 is FQNEAQ (reference sequence). The CDR3 spans 16 residues. CDR3 bases: TGTGCCAGCAGCTTTCGCAGGGGGGAGTCCCAAGAGACCCAGTACTTC. Protein product: CASSFRRGESQETQYF.

This clonotype was found a few times. V is TRBV9 and J is TRBJ2-6; D possibly corresponds to TRBD2 (7 bases). Trimming removed 3 bases at V and 4 bases at J, with 17 bases between. The CDR3 loop spans 17 amino acids. Germline values: CDR1 SGDLS, CDR2 YYNGEE. Here the CDR3 DNA reads TGTGCCAGCAGCGCTATGTGGGGGGGCCCCGGGGCCAACGTCCTGACTTTC. Translating it yields CASSAMWGGPGANVLTF.

The V gene is TRBV6-2 or TRBV6-3, the J gene TRBJ2-5; possibly TRBD1 or TRBD2 for D (6 bases each). The J call is in doubt because the DNA end fits TRBJ2-1 better. Germline lookup yields CDR1 MNHEY and CDR2 SVGEGT. CDR3 length: 14 residues. Here the CDR3 reads CASKRGTSYNEQFF. The CDR3 DNA sequence: TGTGCCAGCAAGAGGGGGACTTCTTACAATGAGCAGTTCTTC.

This clonotype was counted only a few times. The rearrangement links TRBV15 to TRBJ1-2, with TRBD1 identical over 7 bases. The ends lost 0 bases at V and 4 bases at J; junction bases unmatched: 8. Germline-derived CDR1 and CDR2 are LNHNV and YYDKDF (reference sequence). The CDR3 contains 16 residues. The CDR3 sequence: CATSRDVGRGFYGYTF. Written as DNA, the CDR3 is TGTGCCACCAGCAGAGATGTGGGCAGGGGGTTCTATGGCTACACCTTC.

This sequence joins TRBV28 and TRBJ2-5, with 8 bases matching TRBD1. Germline V lookup: CDR1 MDHEN, CDR2 SYDVKM. The length of the CDR3 is 19 residues. V lost 3 bases to trimming and J lost 2 bases; unmatched junction nucleotides: 17. Here the CDR3 reads CASSFSLAHTGGRQETQYF. As DNA, the CDR3 is TGTGCCAGCAGTTTCAGTCTCGCCCACACAGGGGGTCGGCAAGAGACCCAGTACTTC.